This record looks at one TCR beta chain sequence and its context. The data belong to a study of CD8 T cells in Susac syndrome. In germline, CDR1 is SGHRS, CDR2 YFSETQ. Trimming removed 2 bases from V and 4 bases from J; junction bases left unmatched: 6. This CDR3 has 15 residues. FACS enriched CD8+ TEMRA cells, while bulk CD8+ and CD4+ were negatively isolated. Random hexamers served to reverse transcribe roughly 0.45 to 1 ug RNA. TCRdb ran MiXCR on the immunoSEQ multiplex PCR reads and lists one entry per CDR3 protein. The sample lists about 120,000 distinct CDR3 sequences; roughly 94% were seen once.

The clonotype was recovered from a human donor in good health. The chain carries TRBV5-1 and TRBJ2-3; 8 nucleotides match TRBD1. Sequencing was carried out using CD4+ T cells from PBMCs. The CDR3 DNA follows: TGCGCCAGCAGCTTCCAGGGACAGGCTTCAGATACGCAGTATTTT. The encoded protein is CASSFQGQASDTQYF.